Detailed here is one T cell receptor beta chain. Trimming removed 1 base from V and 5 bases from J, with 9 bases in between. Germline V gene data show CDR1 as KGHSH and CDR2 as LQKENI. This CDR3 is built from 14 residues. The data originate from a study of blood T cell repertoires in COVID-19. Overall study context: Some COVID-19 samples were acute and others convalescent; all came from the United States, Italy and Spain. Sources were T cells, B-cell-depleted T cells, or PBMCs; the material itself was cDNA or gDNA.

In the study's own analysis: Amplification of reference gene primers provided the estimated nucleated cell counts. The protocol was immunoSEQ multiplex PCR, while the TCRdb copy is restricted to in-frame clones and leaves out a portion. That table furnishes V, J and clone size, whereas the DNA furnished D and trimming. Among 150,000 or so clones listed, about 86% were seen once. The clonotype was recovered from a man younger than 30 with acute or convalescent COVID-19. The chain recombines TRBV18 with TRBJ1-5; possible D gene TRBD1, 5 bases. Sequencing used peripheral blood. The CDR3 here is CASSPRQGHQPQHF. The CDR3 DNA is TGTGCCAGCTCACCACGTCAGGGTCATCAGCCCCAGCATTTT.